A single sample gave rise to the 17 T cell receptor beta chains below, sequenced in a study of blood T cell repertoires in COVID-19. Sequencing was performed with immunoSEQ multiplex PCR; in TCRdb, only in-frame clones are kept and a portion is missing. The table records roughly 120,000 clones, 85% of them present only once. The sequencing input was peripheral blood. These receptors were taken from a woman between 55 and 75 years old with COVID-19, enrolled during active disease.

The V call is TRBV24-1, the J call TRBJ2-1, with 9 positions matching TRBD1. Trimming took 8 bases from V and 8 from J; bases not matched to a gene: 12. From germline, CDR1 is KGHDR and CDR2 SFDVKD. The CDR3 is made up of 15 amino acids. DNA for the CDR3: TGTGCCACCAAATCGACCGGGACAGGGCGGGATGAGCAGTTCTTC. The encoded protein is CATKSTGTGRDEQFF.

The V and J genes are TRBV19 and TRBJ1-3; 8 positions match TRBD1. This CDR3 is 14 amino acids long. Germline loops: CDR1 LNHDA, CDR2 SQIVND (reference sequence). The V segment lost 7 bases and the J segment 8 bases; nucleotides outside the gene matches: 10. CDR3 nucleotides: TGTGCCAGTAAAGACGGACAGGGTATTGACACCATATATTTT. Amino acids: CASKDGQGIDTIYF.

The V gene is TRBV5-5, the J gene TRBJ1-5; D is ambiguous. CDR1 SGHKS and CDR2 YYEKEE come from the germline V gene (reference sequence). CDR3 length: 17 residues. V lost 0 bases and J 0 bases, leaving 13 bases between the germline ends. The CDR3 DNA reads as TGTGCCAGCAGCTTGGTAGGAGACTCACATAGCAATCAGCCCCAGCATTTT. Translation: CASSLVGDSHSNQPQHF.

This rearrangement joins TRBV19 to TRBJ2-1, with D possibly TRBD2 on 6 matching bases. V lost 9 bases to trimming and J lost 3 bases, with 18 bases between them. CDR3 size: 15 residues. The germline gives CDR1 LNHDA, CDR2 SQIVND (reference sequence). CDR3 in DNA: TGTGCCAGCCGAGACGCGGGGACTTTCTACAATGAGCAGTTCTTC. Translating it yields CASRDAGTFYNEQFF. Full variable domain (remainder filled in from reference TRBV19 and TRBJ2-1): DGGITQSPKYLFRKEGQNVTLSCEQNLNHDAMYWYRQDPGQGLRLIYYSQIVNDFQKGDIAEGYSVSREKKESFPLTVTSAQKNPTAFYLCASRDAGTFYNEQFFGPGTRLTVL.

This clone was found a few times. V is TRBV2 and J is TRBJ1-3; D remains ambiguous. CDR3 size: 15 residues. Per the germline V gene, CDR1 is SNHLY and CDR2 is FYNNEI. Between the trimmed V and J ends, which lost 1 base and 0 bases, there was a span of 7 bases. This CDR3 reads CASSEGYGSGNTIYF. CDR3 coding DNA: TGTGCCAGCAGTGAAGGATACGGCTCTGGAAACACCATATATTTT.

V usage is TRBV18 and J usage is TRBJ2-1, with 7 bases aligning to TRBD2. V trimming: 9 bases; J trimming: 0 bases; junction bases outside the gene matches: 8. CDR3 length: 15 residues. CDR1 KGHSH and CDR2 LQKENI come from the germline V gene. CDR3 DNA sequence: TGTGCCAGTTCCTCGGAGCGGGGCTCCTACAATGAGCAGTTCTTC. Protein sequence: CASSSERGSYNEQFF.

The gene calls are TRBV6-5 and TRBJ1-2; 7 bases fit TRBD1. The CDR3 sequence is 14 residues long. Trimming at V came to 5 bases and at J to 4 bases, leaving 7 bases not matched to a gene. Germline V CDR1 and CDR2: MNHEY, SVGAGI. In nucleotides, the CDR3 is TGTGCCAGCAGTAAACGGACAGGCTCCTATGGCTACACCTTC. This gives the protein CASSKRTGSYGYTF.

The chain couples TRBV3-1 (or the pseudogene TRBV3-2) to TRBJ2-3; the D gene is possibly TRBD2 (7 bases). The CDR3 totals 16 residues. Germline V CDR1 and CDR2: LGHDT, YNNKEL (reference sequence). V dropped 1 base and J dropped 2 bases, with 13 bases sitting between them. CDR3 sequence reads: CASSQGGGGATDTQYF. DNA of the CDR3: TGTGCCAGCAGCCAAGGAGGAGGGGGGGCCACAGATACGCAGTATTTT.

The V gene is TRBV10-2, the J gene TRBJ2-1; possible D gene TRBD2, 6 bases. The ends were cut back, 2 bases at V and 2 bases at J, with 10 bases in the middle. The germline V gene has CDR1 WSHSY and CDR2 SAAADI. The CDR3 spans 15 residues. The DNA for the CDR3 is TGCGCCAGCAGTGAGACGGGGGTACCCTACAATGAGCAGTTCTTC. This codes for CASSETGVPYNEQFF.

V usage is TRBV5-1 and J usage is TRBJ2-5, with D possibly being TRBD2 (5 bases). V lost 4 bases to trimming and J lost 2 bases, with 12 bases between them. The CDR3 totals 14 residues. From germline, CDR1 is SGHRS and CDR2 YFSETQ. The CDR3 bases are TGCGCCAGCAGCCCGACGGGGAGACAAGAGACCCAGTACTTC. Protein: CASSPTGRQETQYF.

The chain links TRBV10-2 to TRBJ1-1, with D possibly being TRBD1 (5 bases). Trimming left V 6 bases short and J 5 bases short, with 16 bases between. The CDR3 loop spans 14 amino acids. CDR1 and CDR2 (germline): WSHSY, SAAADI. The DNA of the CDR3 is TGCGCCAGCAGCGTACAGGTAGGACGAACTGAAGCTTTCTTT. Protein: CASSVQVGRTEAFF.

This clone was detected once. This rearrangement joins TRBV6-5 to TRBJ2-7; 8 bases align to TRBD1. The ends lost 10 bases at V and 0 bases at J; junction bases unmatched: 8. CDR1 MNHEY and CDR2 SVGAGI come from the germline V gene. CDR3 size: 14 residues. This chain's CDR3 is CATTDRASSYEQYF. CDR3 DNA sequence: TGTGCCACCACGGACAGGGCGAGCTCCTACGAGCAGTACTTC.

This sequence joins TRBV3-1 (or the pseudogene TRBV3-2) and TRBJ1-2; TRBD1 might be the D (5 bases). Trimming removed 1 base from V and 5 bases from J, with 8 bases in between. The CDR3 runs to 13 residues. The germline gives CDR1 LGHDT, CDR2 YNNKEL (reference sequence). The CDR3 coding sequence is TGTGCCAGCAGCCAAGCGGGGGGATATGGCTACACCTTC. Amino acid sequence: CASSQAGGYGYTF.

The rearrangement joins TRBV18 to TRBJ2-3; TRBD2 matches 9 bases. The CDR3 covers 16 residues. Germline V gene data show CDR1 as KGHSH and CDR2 as LQKENI. V trimming: 5 bases; J trimming: 1 base; junction bases outside the gene matches: 7. As DNA, the CDR3 is TGTGCCAGCTCAGCCTCTAGCGGGGCGGGCACAGATACGCAGTATTTT. It is translated as CASSASSGAGTDTQYF.

This clone was seen a handful of times. The CDR3 reads CASSQDTGGYGYTF. In DNA, the CDR3 is TGCGCCAGCAGCCAAGATACCGGGGGGTATGGCTACACCTTC. V usage is TRBV4-1 and J usage is TRBJ1-2, with D possibly TRBD1 on 5 matching bases. CDR1 is MGHRA, CDR2 YSYEKL, per germline. The V and J ends lost 0 bases and 5 bases respectively, with 10 bases between them. This CDR3 spans 14 amino acids.

The rearrangement uses TRBV7-3 and TRBJ1-4, with D uncertain. The CDR3 loop spans 13 amino acids. Per the germline V gene, CDR1 is SGHTA and CDR2 is FQGTGA. Between the trimmed V and J ends, which lost 1 base and 5 bases, there was a span of 5 bases. CDR3 sequence (DNA): TGTGCCAGCAGCTTAAGAGGGAATGAAAAACTGTTTTTT. This encodes CASSLRGNEKLFF.

This chain joins TRBV20-1 and TRBJ2-7; possibly TRBD2 for D (6 bases). V gave up 1 base and J gave up 6 bases, with 7 bases separating them. The CDR3 has 11 residues. Germline-derived CDR1 and CDR2 are DFQATT and SNEGSKA (reference sequence). The DNA for the CDR3 is TGCAGTGCTAGAGGGGGAGGCGAGCAGTACTTC. Residues: CSARGGGEQYF.